These T cell receptor beta chains were read from a single sample in a study of PD-L1 blockade in urothelial cancer. Using immunoSEQ multiplex PCR, the repertoire was profiled, and TCRdb retains in-frame clones only, with some absent. This table has 55,000 to 70,000 clones, about 82% appearing once. This sample comprised PBMCs, obtained around atezolizumab (anti-PD-L1) treatment. The origin of the receptors is a man aged 45-65 years with urothelial cancer. Both conserved end residues are part of each CDR3. D genes are given only for firm matches. For some rows the clone size is stated as once, few or many, or as a class when expanded; others skip it.

size: .
D: .
length: 15
V: TRBV5-4
J: TRBJ2-7
CDR3: CASSSDDRLSYEQYF
DNA: TGTGCCAGCAGCTCGGACGACAGGCTCTCCTACGAGCAGTACTTC

size: .
D: .
length: 15
V: TRBV5-6
J: TRBJ2-3
CDR3: CASSSTGTVTDTQYF
DNA: TGTGCCAGCAGCTCCACCGGGACTGTCACAGATACGCAGTATTTT

size: once
D: TRBD1
length: 15
V: TRBV5-6
J: TRBJ1-6
CDR3: CASSIIWTGDSPLHF
DNA: TGTGCCAGCAGCATAATCTGGACAGGGGATTCACCCCTCCACTTT

size: .
D: TRBD1
length: 15
V: TRBV28
J: TRBJ2-7
CDR3: CASRPGTGPFYEQYF
DNA: TGTGCCAGCAGGCCAGGGACAGGGCCCTTTTACGAGCAGTACTTC

size: .
D: TRBD1
length: 17
V: TRBV28
J: TRBJ1-6
CDR3: CASSFEVRSGGISPLHF
DNA: TGTGCCAGCAGTTTCGAGGTTAGGTCAGGGGGTATTTCACCCCTCCACTTT

size: .
D: .
length: 15
V: TRBV15
J: TRBJ2-2
CDR3: CATSRGRQATGELFF
DNA: TGTGCCACCAGCAGAGGCCGACAGGCGACCGGGGAGCTGTTTTTT

size: .
D: TRBD2
length: 14
V: TRBV10-3
J: TRBJ2-7
CDR3: CAISEPSREYEQYF
DNA: TGTGCCATCAGTGAGCCTTCGCGGGAGTACGAGCAGTACTTC

size: .
D: .
length: 14
V: TRBV5-1
J: TRBJ2-5
CDR3: CASSPRTARETQYF
DNA: TGCGCCAGCAGCCCCCGGACTGCAAGAGAGACCCAGTACTTC

size: few
D: .
length: 15
V: TRBV7-3
J: TRBJ1-1
CDR3: CASSLTGGGSTEAFF
DNA: TGTGCCAGCAGCTTAACGGGAGGGGGTTCGACTGAAGCTTTCTTT

size: once
D: .
length: 12
V: TRBV15
J: TRBJ2-1
CDR3: CATSSRSYEQFF
DNA: TGTGCCACCAGCAGCCGCAGTTATGAGCAGTTCTTC

size: .
D: TRBD1
length: 14
V: TRBV10-3
J: TRBJ2-7
CDR3: CAIGRDRMSYEQYF
DNA: TGTGCCATCGGACGGGACAGGATGTCCTACGAGCAGTACTTC

size: .
D: TRBD1
length: 15
V: TRBV27
J: TRBJ1-6
CDR3: CASSLGTGGNSPLHF
DNA: TGTGCCAGCAGTTTAGGGACAGGGGGAAATTCACCCCTCCACTTT

size: .
D: TRBD2
length: 19
V: TRBV2
J: TRBJ2-7
CDR3: CASSEARLAGAAGAGEQYF
DNA: TGTGCCAGCAGTGAAGCGCGGCTAGCGGGGGCGGCCGGGGCAGGGGAGCAGTACTTC

size: once
D: TRBD1
length: 14
V: TRBV4-2
J: TRBJ2-7
CDR3: CASSQGRGYYEQYF
DNA: TGTGCCAGCAGCCAAGGCAGGGGGTACTACGAGCAGTACTTC

size: once
D: TRBD1
length: 13
V: TRBV28
J: TRBJ1-1
CDR3: CASSISGGTEAFF
DNA: TGTGCCAGCAGTATCTCAGGGGGCACTGAAGCTTTCTTT

size: .
D: TRBD1
length: 14
V: TRBV28
J: TRBJ1-1
CDR3: CASSVGGQGNEAFF
DNA: TGTGCCAGCAGCGTGGGGGGACAGGGAAATGAAGCTTTCTTT

size: .
D: .
length: 15
V: TRBV2
J: TRBJ2-7
CDR3: CASSELPGVTYEQYF
DNA: TGTGCCAGCAGTGAATTACCAGGGGTGACCTACGAGCAGTACTTC

size: .
D: .
length: 14
V: TRBV5-1
J: TRBJ2-2
CDR3: CASTDGGRTGELFF
DNA: TGCGCCAGCACCGACGGGGGGCGCACCGGGGAGCTGTTTTTT

size: .
D: TRBD1
length: 15
V: TRBV15
J: TRBJ1-4
CDR3: CATSTRQGVSEKLFF
DNA: TGTGCCACCAGCACCCGACAGGGGGTATCTGAAAAACTGTTTTTT

size: .
D: TRBD2
length: 16
V: TRBV13
J: TRBJ2-2
CDR3: CASSSRLAGGTGELFF
DNA: TGTGCCAGCAGCTCGCGTCTAGCGGGGGGCACCGGGGAGCTGTTTTTT

size: .
D: .
length: 15
V: TRBV5-1
J: TRBJ2-1
CDR3: CASSLLVSNNNEQFF
DNA: TGCGCCAGCAGCCTACTAGTATCTAATAACAATGAGCAGTTCTTC

size: .
D: .
length: 16
V: TRBV9
J: TRBJ2-2
CDR3: CASSGSGSKNTGELFF
DNA: TGTGCCAGCAGCGGATCCGGGAGCAAGAACACCGGGGAGCTGTTTTTT

size: .
D: TRBD1
length: 16
V: TRBV7-2
J: TRBJ1-2
CDR3: CASSKQGSSSLYGYTF
DNA: TGTGCCAGCAGTAAACAGGGGTCAAGTTCGCTCTATGGCTACACCTTC

size: .
D: TRBD2
length: 18
V: TRBV7-2
J: TRBJ2-7
CDR3: CASSLAQLAGEGSYEQYF
DNA: TGTGCCAGCAGCTTAGCGCAACTAGCGGGAGAAGGATCCTACGAGCAGTACTTC

size: .
D: .
length: 15
V: TRBV28
J: TRBJ2-7
CDR3: CASRPTQGPTYEQYF
DNA: TGTGCCAGCAGACCCACTCAGGGTCCAACCTACGAGCAGTACTTC

size: .
D: TRBD1
length: 16
V: TRBV2
J: TRBJ2-1
CDR3: CAGRVRGTGFYNEQFF
DNA: TGTGCCGGCAGGGTCCGGGGGACAGGGTTCTACAATGAGCAGTTCTTC

size: few
D: .
length: 15
V: TRBV5-1
J: TRBJ2-7
CDR3: CASSLAQGTSYEQYF
DNA: TGCGCCAGCAGCTTGGCCCAGGGAACCTCCTACGAGCAGTACTTC

size: .
D: TRBD2
length: 15
V: TRBV5-1
J: TRBJ2-1
CDR3: CASSLFSGSLNEQFF
DNA: TGCGCCAGCAGCTTGTTTAGCGGGTCTTTGAATGAGCAGTTCTTC

size: .
D: TRBD2
length: 17
V: TRBV29-1
J: TRBJ2-1
CDR3: CSADARFGSGRVNEQFF
DNA: TGCAGCGCCGATGCTCGGTTTGGTAGCGGGAGGGTAAATGAGCAGTTCTTC

size: once
D: TRBD1
length: 14
V: TRBV5-1
J: TRBJ2-1
CDR3: CASTRQQGNDEQFF
DNA: TGCGCCAGCACCAGGCAACAGGGGAACGATGAGCAGTTCTTC

size: .
D: .
length: 11
V: TRBV2
J: TRBJ2-7
CDR3: CASSEYYEQYF
DNA: TGTGCCAGCAGTGAATACTACGAGCAGTACTTC

size: .
D: .
length: 15
V: TRBV7-9
J: TRBJ1-5
CDR3: CASSYAGAENQPQHF
DNA: TGTGCCAGCAGCTATGCAGGGGCCGAGAATCAGCCCCAGCATTTT

size: .
D: TRBD2
length: 15
V: TRBV18
J: TRBJ2-7
CDR3: CASSPGSGGTYEQYF
DNA: TGTGCCAGCTCACCGGGTAGCGGGGGGACCTACGAGCAGTACTTC

size: .
D: .
length: 11
V: TRBV2
J: TRBJ2-3
CDR3: CASSRADTQYF
DNA: TGTGCCAGCAGTCGGGCAGATACGCAGTATTTT

size: few
D: TRBD2
length: 19
V: TRBV28
J: TRBJ2-7
CDR3: CASLTPTLSGGIVRYEQYF
DNA: TGTGCCAGCCTCACCCCGACTCTAAGCGGGGGAATTGTAAGATACGAGCAGTACTTC

size: .
D: .
length: 14
V: TRBV7-2
J: TRBJ1-2
CDR3: CASSLRELSGGYTF
DNA: TGTGCCAGCAGCTTGCGGGAGCTCTCGGGCGGCTACACCTTC

size: .
D: TRBD2
length: 15
V: TRBV7-9
J: TRBJ2-7
CDR3: CASSPKTSGTYEQYF
DNA: TGTGCCAGCAGCCCAAAGACTAGCGGGACCTACGAGCAGTACTTC

size: .
D: .
length: 14
V: TRBV4-1
J: TRBJ1-6
CDR3: CASSHPSGESPLHF
DNA: TGCGCCAGCAGCCACCCCTCAGGGGAATCACCCCTCCACTTT

size: once
D: TRBD1
length: 15
V: TRBV5-1
J: TRBJ1-4
CDR3: CASSEGTGSVKKLFF
DNA: TGCGCCAGCAGCGAAGGGACAGGGTCTGTGAAAAAACTGTTTTTT

size: few
D: TRBD1
length: 16
V: TRBV4-2
J: TRBJ2-2
CDR3: CASSPGQGARTGELFF
DNA: TGTGCCAGCAGCCCCGGACAGGGGGCCCGTACCGGGGAGCTGTTTTTT

size: .
D: TRBD1
length: 16
V: TRBV5-1
J: TRBJ2-7
CDR3: CASSLKSGTGSYEQYF
DNA: TGCGCCAGCAGCTTGAAATCCGGGACAGGGTCCTACGAGCAGTACTTC

size: once
D: TRBD1
length: 15
V: TRBV5-6
J: TRBJ2-7
CDR3: CASSFQGALRSEQYF
DNA: TGTGCCAGCAGCTTTCAGGGGGCGTTACGCTCAGAGCAGTACTTC

size: .
D: .
length: 14
V: TRBV28
J: TRBJ1-6
CDR3: CASSTGDYNSPLHF
DNA: TGTGCCAGCAGTACCGGGGACTATAATTCACCCCTCCACTTT

size: .
D: .
length: 13
V: TRBV21-1
J: TRBJ2-5
CDR3: CASTGAYQETQYF
DNA: TGTGCCAGCACAGGGGCCTACCAAGAGACCCAGTACTTC

size: once
D: .
length: 12
V: TRBV15
J: TRBJ2-7
CDR3: CATSLGRYEQYF
DNA: TGTGCCACCAGCCTAGGGAGATACGAGCAGTACTTC

size: .
D: TRBD2
length: 15
V: TRBV7-9
J: TRBJ2-1
CDR3: CASSFSSGYYNEQFF
DNA: TGTGCCAGCAGCTTTTCTAGCGGATACTACAATGAGCAGTTCTTC

size: .
D: .
length: 13
V: TRBV9
J: TRBJ2-5
CDR3: CASSVGGGETQYF
DNA: TGTGCCAGCAGCGTTGGGGGAGGCGAGACCCAGTACTTC

size: .
D: .
length: 14
V: TRBV5-1
J: TRBJ2-1
CDR3: CASSLDWGRGEQFF
DNA: TGCGCCAGCAGCTTAGATTGGGGTAGGGGTGAGCAGTTCTTC

size: .
D: TRBD1
length: 19
V: TRBV27
J: TRBJ1-1
CDR3: CASSPRLRQGDRGNTEAFF
DNA: TGTGCCAGCAGTCCACGTTTAAGGCAGGGGGACAGGGGGAACACTGAAGCTTTCTTT

size: .
D: .
length: 15
V: TRBV21-1
J: TRBJ2-1
CDR3: CASSARLAGVNEQFF
DNA: TGTGCCAGCAGCGCTCGACTAGCGGGAGTTAATGAGCAGTTCTTC

size: .
D: TRBD2
length: 15
V: TRBV28
J: TRBJ2-7
CDR3: CASSRGLAGVYEQYF
DNA: TGTGCCAGCAGCAGGGGACTAGCGGGGGTCTACGAGCAGTACTTC

size: .
D: .
length: 15
V: TRBV5-1
J: TRBJ1-1
CDR3: CASSFRGTLNTEAFF
DNA: TGCGCCAGCAGCTTTCGAGGGACTTTGAACACTGAAGCTTTCTTT

size: .
D: TRBD1
length: 12
V: TRBV29-1
J: TRBJ1-4
CDR3: CSVATGGEKLFF
DNA: TGCAGCGTCGCTACAGGGGGTGAAAAACTGTTTTTT